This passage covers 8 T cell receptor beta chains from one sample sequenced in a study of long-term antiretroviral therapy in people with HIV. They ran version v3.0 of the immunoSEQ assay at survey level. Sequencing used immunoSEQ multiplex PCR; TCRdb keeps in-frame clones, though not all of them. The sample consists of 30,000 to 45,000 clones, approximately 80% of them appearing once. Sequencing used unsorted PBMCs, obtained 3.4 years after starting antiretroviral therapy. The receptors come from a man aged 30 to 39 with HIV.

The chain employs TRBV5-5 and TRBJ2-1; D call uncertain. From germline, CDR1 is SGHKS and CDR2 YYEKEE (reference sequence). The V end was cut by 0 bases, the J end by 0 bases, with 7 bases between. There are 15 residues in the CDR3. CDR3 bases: TGTGCCAGCAGCTTGGGTAGAAGCTCCTACAATGAGCAGTTCTTC. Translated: CASSLGRSSYNEQFF. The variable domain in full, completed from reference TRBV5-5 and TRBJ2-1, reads DAGVTQSPTHLIKTRGQQVTLRCSPISGHKSVSWYQQVLGQGPQFIFQYYEKEERGRGNFPDRFSARQFPNYSSELNVNALLLGDSALYLCASSLGRSSYNEQFFGPGTRLTVL.

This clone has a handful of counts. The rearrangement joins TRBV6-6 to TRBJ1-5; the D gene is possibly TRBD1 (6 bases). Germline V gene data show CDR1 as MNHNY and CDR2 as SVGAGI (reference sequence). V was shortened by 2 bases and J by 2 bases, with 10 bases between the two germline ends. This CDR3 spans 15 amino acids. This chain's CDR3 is CASSYPQGGNQPQHF. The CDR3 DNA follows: TGTGCCAGCAGTTACCCACAGGGAGGCAATCAGCCCCAGCATTTT.

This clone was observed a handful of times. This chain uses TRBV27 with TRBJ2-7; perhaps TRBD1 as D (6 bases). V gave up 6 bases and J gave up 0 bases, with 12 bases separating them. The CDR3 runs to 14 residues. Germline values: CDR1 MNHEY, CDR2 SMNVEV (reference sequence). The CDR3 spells CASSRDTSSYEQYF. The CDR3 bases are TGTGCCAGCAGCCGGGACACGAGCTCCTACGAGCAGTACTTC.

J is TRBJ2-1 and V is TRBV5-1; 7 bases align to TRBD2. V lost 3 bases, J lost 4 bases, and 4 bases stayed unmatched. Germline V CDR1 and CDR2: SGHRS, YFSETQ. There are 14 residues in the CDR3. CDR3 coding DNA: TGCGCCAGCAGCTCCCAAGCGGGATACAATGAGCAGTTCTTC. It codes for CASSSQAGYNEQFF.

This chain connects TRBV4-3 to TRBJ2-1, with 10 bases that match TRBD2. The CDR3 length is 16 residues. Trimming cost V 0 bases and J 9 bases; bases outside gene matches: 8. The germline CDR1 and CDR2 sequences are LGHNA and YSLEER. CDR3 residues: CASSQDFRSGRVEQFF. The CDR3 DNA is TGCGCCAGCAGCCAAGATTTTCGGAGCGGGAGGGTTGAGCAGTTCTTC.

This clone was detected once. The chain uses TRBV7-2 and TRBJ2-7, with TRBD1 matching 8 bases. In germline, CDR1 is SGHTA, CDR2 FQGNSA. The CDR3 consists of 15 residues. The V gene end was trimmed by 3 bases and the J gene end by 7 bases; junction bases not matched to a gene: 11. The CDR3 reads CASSFTGTGLLEQYF. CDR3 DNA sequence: TGTGCCAGCAGCTTCACAGGGACAGGCCTTTTAGAGCAGTACTTC.

CDR3 bases: TGCGCCAGCAGCCAAGTAGTAGCTAGCTCGTACGAGCAGTACTTC. Translating gives CASSQVVASSYEQYF. The V and J genes are TRBV4-3 and TRBJ2-7, with a possible D match to TRBD2 (5 bases). Trimming left V 1 base short and J 4 bases short, with 14 bases between. The CDR3 is 15 residues long. CDR1 is LGHNA and CDR2 is YSLEER in the germline V gene.

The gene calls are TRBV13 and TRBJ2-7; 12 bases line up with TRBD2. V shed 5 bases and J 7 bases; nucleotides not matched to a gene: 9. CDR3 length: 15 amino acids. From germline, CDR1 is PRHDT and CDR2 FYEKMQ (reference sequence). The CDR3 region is CASSPRLAGVDEQYF. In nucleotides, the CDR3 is TGTGCCAGCAGCCCCAGACTAGCGGGAGTTGATGAGCAGTACTTC.